This entry concerns a single TCR beta chain. These data originate in a study of glioma-infiltrating T cells after dendritic cell vaccination. TCRB CDR3 was amplified from 2 ug genomic DNA or less. Produced via immunoSEQ multiplex PCR; TCRdb's table is partial and in-frame only. This sample has about 64,000 clones, with 75% to 85% found just once. CDR1 is MNHEY, CDR2 SVGAGI, per germline. The CDR3 has 14 residues. V was pared by 6 bases and J by 6 bases, with 15 bases between. The material was blood, obtained before dendritic cell vaccination. The clonotype comes from a human donor with glioblastoma. This rearrangement joins TRBV6-5 to TRBJ1-5; possibly TRBD1 for D (6 bases). The CDR3 nucleotides read TGTGCCAGCAGGCCCACAGGGTTAGGTCAGCCCCAGCATTTT. Translated, it gives CASRPTGLGQPQHF.